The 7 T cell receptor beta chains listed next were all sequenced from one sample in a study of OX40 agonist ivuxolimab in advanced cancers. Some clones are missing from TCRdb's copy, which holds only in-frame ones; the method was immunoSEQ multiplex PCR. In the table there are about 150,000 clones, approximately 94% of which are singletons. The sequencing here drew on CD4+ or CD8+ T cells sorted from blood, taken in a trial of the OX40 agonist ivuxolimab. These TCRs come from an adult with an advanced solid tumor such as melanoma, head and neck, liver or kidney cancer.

The CDR3 loop is CASSLHLAGVEEQYF. The CDR3, as DNA: TGTGCCAGCAGCTTACACCTAGCGGGAGTAGAGGAGCAGTACTTC. The J gene is TRBJ2-7, the V gene TRBV7-2, with 10 bases that match TRBD2. The germline V gene encodes CDR1 SGHTA and CDR2 FQGNSA. The ends lost 2 bases at V and 7 bases at J; junction bases unmatched: 8. The CDR3 is 15 amino acids.

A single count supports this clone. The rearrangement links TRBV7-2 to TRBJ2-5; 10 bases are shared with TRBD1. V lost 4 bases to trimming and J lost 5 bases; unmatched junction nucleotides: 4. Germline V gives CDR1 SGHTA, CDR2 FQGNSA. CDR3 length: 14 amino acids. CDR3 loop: CASSSGQGRETQYF. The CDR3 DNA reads TGTGCCAGCAGCTCGGGACAGGGGCGGGAGACCCAGTACTTC.

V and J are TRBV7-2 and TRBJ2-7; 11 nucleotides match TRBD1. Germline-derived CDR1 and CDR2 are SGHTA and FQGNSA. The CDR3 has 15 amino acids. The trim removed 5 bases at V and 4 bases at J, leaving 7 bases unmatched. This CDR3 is CASSRRTGGLYEQYF. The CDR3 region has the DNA TGTGCCAGCAGCCGAAGGACAGGGGGCCTATACGAGCAGTACTTC.

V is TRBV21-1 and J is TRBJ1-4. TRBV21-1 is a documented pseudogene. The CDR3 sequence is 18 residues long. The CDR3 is CASSKAGGWANWNEKLFF. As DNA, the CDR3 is TGTGCCAGCAGCAAAGCGGGGGGCTGGGCAAATTGGAATGAAAAACTGTTTTTT.

The CDR3 sequence: CASSYGDSADSPLHF. CDR3 nucleotide sequence: TGTGCCAGCAGTTACGGCGACTCAGCTGATTCACCCCTCCACTTT. This chain links TRBV6-5 with TRBJ1-6, with D uncertain. Germline V gene data show CDR1 as MNHEY and CDR2 as SVGAGI. The length of the CDR3 is 15 residues. V was cut by 2 bases and J by 8 bases, with 13 bases left in between.

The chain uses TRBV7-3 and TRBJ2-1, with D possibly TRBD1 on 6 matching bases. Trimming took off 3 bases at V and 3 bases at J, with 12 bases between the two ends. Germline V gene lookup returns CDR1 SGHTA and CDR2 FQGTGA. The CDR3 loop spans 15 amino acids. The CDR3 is CASSLTGTLYNEQFF. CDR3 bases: TGTGCCAGCAGCTTGACCGGGACACTCTACAATGAGCAGTTCTTC.

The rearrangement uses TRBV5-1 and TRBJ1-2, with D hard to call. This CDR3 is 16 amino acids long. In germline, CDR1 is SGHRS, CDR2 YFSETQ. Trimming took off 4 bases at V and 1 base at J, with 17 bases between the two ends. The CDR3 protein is CASSATQALVNYGYTF. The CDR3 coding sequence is TGCGCCAGCAGCGCCACCCAAGCGCTCGTTAACTATGGCTACACCTTC.